The 14 T cell receptor beta chains reported below all come from one sample, sequenced in a study of T cells in Graves' hyperthyroidism and ophthalmopathy. TCR beta CDR3 region amplification was performed from RNA transcripts. The HTBI primer set served for first-round RT-PCR of the TCR CDR3. In TCRdb, the multiplex PCR reads were re-called with MiXCR into one record per CDR3 protein. The top ten clones hold 14% of a sample with over 500,000 distinct CDR3 sequences, around 13% of them seen once. The sequenced sample was blood. These receptors were collected from a woman in her 40s with Graves' hyperthyroidism.

The table lists this clonotype with a few counts. This chain connects TRBV19 to TRBJ2-2; 8 nucleotides agree with TRBD2. Germline assignment: CDR1 LNHDA and CDR2 SQIVND (reference sequence). J lost 4 bases, V lost 2 bases, and 3 bases had no gene match. This CDR3 has 15 amino acids. This CDR3 is CASSIMAGGTGELFF. For the CDR3, the DNA is TGTGCCAGTAGTATAATGGCGGGGGGCACCGGGGAGCTGTTTTTT. The complete variable domain, with remaining parts taken from reference TRBV19 and TRBJ2-2, reads DGGITQSPKYLFRKEGQNVTLSCEQNLNHDAMYWYRQDPGQGLRLIYYSQIVNDFQKGDIAEGYSVSREKKESFPLTVTSAQKNPTAFYLCASSIMAGGTGELFFGEGSRLTVL.

Concerning this clonotype itself: A much larger clone differs from this one at a single base, so this may be a read error. This rearrangement joins TRBV3-1 to TRBJ1-4; TRBD1 agrees at 10 bases. This CDR3 region has 15 residues. Germline CDR1 is LGHDT and CDR2 is YNNKEL (reference sequence). This CDR3 is CASRLAGQGNEELFF. CDR3 DNA sequence: TGTGCCAGCAGACTAGCGGGACAGGGGAATGAAGAACTGTTTTTT.

There are many counts of this clonotype. The V call is TRBV6-1, the J call TRBJ1-4; no reliable D call. Germline V gene data show CDR1 as MNHNS and CDR2 as SASEGT. Trimming stripped 7 bases from V and 8 bases from J, with 8 bases between. This CDR3 has 11 amino acids. The CDR3: CASNRREKLFF. The CDR3 coding sequence is TGTGCCAGCAATCGAAGAGAAAAACTGTTTTTT.

This clonotype was observed a handful of times. The V and J genes are TRBV20-1 and TRBJ1-2, with 7 bases aligning to TRBD1. CDR1 DFQATT and CDR2 SNEGSKA come from the germline V gene (reference sequence). After removal of 5 bases from V and 8 bases from J, the junction contained 8 bases not matched to a gene. This CDR3 region has 12 residues. Written as DNA, the CDR3 is TGCAGTGCTTCCGACAGGGTTGGCGGCTACACCTTC. Residues: CSASDRVGGYTF.

This clonotype has at least ten counts. V usage is TRBV9 and J usage is TRBJ1-1; possibly TRBD1 for D (5 bases). In germline, CDR1 is SGDLS, CDR2 YYNGEE. V was pared by 3 bases and J by 1 base, with 13 bases between. This CDR3 is built from 15 residues. The chain's CDR3 is CASSAQTGENTEAFF. The CDR3 DNA follows: TGTGCCAGCAGCGCCCAGACGGGGGAGAACACTGAAGCTTTCTTT.

This clonotype was picked up a small number of times. V usage is TRBV3-1 and J usage is TRBJ2-7, with D perhaps matching TRBD1 or TRBD2 (5 bases each). The germline V gene encodes CDR1 LGHDT and CDR2 YNNKEL (reference sequence). V lost 1 base to trimming and J lost 2 bases, with 12 bases between them. The CDR3 is made up of 15 amino acids. CDR3 protein: CASSQVSGHPYEQYF. CDR3 coding DNA: TGTGCCAGCAGCCAAGTCTCGGGGCACCCCTACGAGCAGTACTTC.

The chain links TRBV5-4 to TRBJ2-5; D gene unclear. The CDR3 loop spans 14 amino acids. Trimming removed 3 bases from V and 3 bases from J, with 12 bases in between. Per germline, CDR1 SGHNT and CDR2 YYREEE (reference sequence). The CDR3 loop is CASSSSNLKETQYF. CDR3 bases: TGTGCCAGCAGCTCAAGCAATTTAAAAGAGACCCAGTACTTC.

The chain joins TRBV12-5 to TRBJ1-1; D is uncertain. Between the trimmed V and J ends, which lost 4 bases and 4 bases, there was a span of 13 bases. The germline CDR1 and CDR2 sequences are LGHNT and FRNRAP. This CDR3 has 14 amino acids. The CDR3: CASGSDPTRTEAFF. CDR3 DNA sequence: TGTGCTAGTGGTTCGGACCCGACGCGCACTGAAGCTTTCTTT.

The table lists this clonotype with many counts. V is TRBV27 and J is TRBJ1-1, with D perhaps matching TRBD1 (5 bases). This CDR3 is 11 amino acids long. With 8 bases removed from V and 9 bases from J, the gap between germline ends came to 13 bases. Germline V gene sequence: CDR1 MNHEY, CDR2 SMNVEV (reference sequence). CDR3: CASLMGQQAFF. For the CDR3, the DNA is TGTGCCAGCCTAATGGGGCAGCAAGCTTTCTTT.

This clonotype was detected many times. V and J are TRBV30 and TRBJ1-4, with TRBD1 identical over 8 bases. With 1 base clipped from V and 3 bases from J, the junction kept 10 bases outside the gene matches. Germline CDR1 GTSNPN, CDR2 SVGIG (reference sequence). CDR3 length: 17 amino acids. Here the CDR3 reads CAWSGVLPGQANEKLFF. CDR3 nucleotide sequence: TGTGCCTGGAGTGGCGTTCTACCGGGACAGGCTAATGAAAAACTGTTTTTT.

This clonotype appeared many times. The genes are TRBV24-1 and TRBJ2-2; tentatively, D is TRBD2 (5 bases). The CDR3 covers 17 residues. Germline CDR1 and CDR2: KGHDR and SFDVKD. V dropped 3 bases and J dropped 1 base, with 14 bases sitting between them. CDR3 nucleotide sequence: TGTGCCACCAGTGATCTTAAACCGGGAATGAACACCGGGGAGCTGTTTTTT. Translation gives CATSDLKPGMNTGELFF.

This clonotype was seen at least ten times. The chain has TRBV20-1 and TRBJ2-1; 8 positions agree with TRBD2. Germline-derived CDR1 and CDR2 are DFQATT and SNEGSKA (reference sequence). J was trimmed by 5 bases and V by 4 bases; bases with no gene match: 7. CDR3 length: 14 amino acids. For the CDR3, the DNA is TGCAGTGCTATCAGCGGGAGTGGGCACAATGAGCAGTTCTTC. This translates into CSAISGSGHNEQFF.

V usage is TRBV4-1 and J usage is TRBJ1-4, with a weak D call TRBD1 (6 bases). Germline V gives CDR1 MGHRA, CDR2 YSYEKL. The CDR3 contains 16 residues. Trimming left V 0 bases short and J 0 bases short, with 8 bases between. For the CDR3, the DNA is TGCGCCAGCAGCCAAGATTGGACAGCAACTAATGAAAAACTGTTTTTT. This gives the protein CASSQDWTATNEKLFF.

This clonotype came up a few times. This chain links TRBV28 with TRBJ2-3; D not certain. Trimming pared 11 bases from V and 2 bases from J, leaving 23 bases between. CDR1 is MDHEN, CDR2 SYDVKM, per germline. The CDR3 totals 16 residues. CDR3 sequence (DNA): TGTGCCGCCCCCCCCCCTGGGGTCCCCTTCACAGATACGCAGTATTTT. Residues: CAAPPPGVPFTDTQYF.